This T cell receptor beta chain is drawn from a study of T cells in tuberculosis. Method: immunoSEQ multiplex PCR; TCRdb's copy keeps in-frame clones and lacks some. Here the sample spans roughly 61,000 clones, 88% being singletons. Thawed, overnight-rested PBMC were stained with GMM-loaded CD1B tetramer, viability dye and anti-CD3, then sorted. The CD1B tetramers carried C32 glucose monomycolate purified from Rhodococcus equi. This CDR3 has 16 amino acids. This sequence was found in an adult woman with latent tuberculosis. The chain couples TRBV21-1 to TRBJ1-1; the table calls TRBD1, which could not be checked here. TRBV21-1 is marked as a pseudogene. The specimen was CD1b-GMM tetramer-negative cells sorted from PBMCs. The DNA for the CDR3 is TGTGCCAGCAGCAAAATAGATTCAGGGCTGAACACTGAAGCTTTCTTT. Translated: CASSKIDSGLNTEAFF.